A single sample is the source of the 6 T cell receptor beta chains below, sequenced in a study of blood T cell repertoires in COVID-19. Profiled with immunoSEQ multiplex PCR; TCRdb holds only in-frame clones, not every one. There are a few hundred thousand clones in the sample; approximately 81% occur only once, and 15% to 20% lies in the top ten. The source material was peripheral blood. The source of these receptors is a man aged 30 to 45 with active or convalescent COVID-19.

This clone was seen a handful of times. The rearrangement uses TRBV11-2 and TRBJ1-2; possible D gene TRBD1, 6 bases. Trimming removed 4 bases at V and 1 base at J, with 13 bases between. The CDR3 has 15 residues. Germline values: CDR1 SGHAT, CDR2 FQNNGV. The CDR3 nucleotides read TGTGCCAGCAGCTCCCCGACAGGAGTTAACTATGGCTACACCTTC. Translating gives CASSSPTGVNYGYTF.

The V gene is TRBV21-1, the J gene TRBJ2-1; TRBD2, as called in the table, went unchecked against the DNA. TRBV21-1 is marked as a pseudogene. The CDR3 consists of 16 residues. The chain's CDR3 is CASSSLLAGYYNEQFF. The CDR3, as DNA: TGTGCCAGCAGCAGCCTACTAGCGGGATACTACAATGAGCAGTTCTTC.

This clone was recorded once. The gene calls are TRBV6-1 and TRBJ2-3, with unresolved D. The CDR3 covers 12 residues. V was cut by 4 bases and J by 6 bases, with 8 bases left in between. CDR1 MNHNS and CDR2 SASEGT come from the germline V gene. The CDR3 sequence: CASSASSDTQYF. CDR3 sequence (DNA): TGTGCCAGCAGTGCTAGTAGTGATACGCAGTATTTT.

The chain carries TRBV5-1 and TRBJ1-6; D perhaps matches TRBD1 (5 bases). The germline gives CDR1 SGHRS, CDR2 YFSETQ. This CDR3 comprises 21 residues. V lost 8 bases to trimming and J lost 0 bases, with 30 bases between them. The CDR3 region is CASRGGSTYERRTSYNSPLHF. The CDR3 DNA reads TGCGCCAGTCGCGGGGGAAGCACCTACGAGCGCCGTACCTCCTATAATTCACCCCTCCACTTT.

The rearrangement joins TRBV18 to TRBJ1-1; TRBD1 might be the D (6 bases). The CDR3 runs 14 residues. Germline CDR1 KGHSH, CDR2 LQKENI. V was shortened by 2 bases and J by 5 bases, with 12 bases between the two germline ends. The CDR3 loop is CASSPRGRGTEAFF. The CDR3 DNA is TGTGCCAGCTCACCAAGGGGGAGAGGTACTGAAGCTTTCTTT.

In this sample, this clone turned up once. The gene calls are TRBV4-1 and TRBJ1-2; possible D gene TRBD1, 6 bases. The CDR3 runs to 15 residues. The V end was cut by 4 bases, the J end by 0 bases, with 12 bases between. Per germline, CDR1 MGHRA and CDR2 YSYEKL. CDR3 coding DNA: TGCGCCAGCAGCCCTATCGGACAGTCTAACTATGGCTACACCTTC. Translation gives CASSPIGQSNYGYTF.